This TCR beta chain is from a study of cytomegalovirus exposure and HLA in healthy donors. Study outcomes and limitations: An apparent linkage of common viral pathogens to several of the most significant clusters emerged in a later analysis. TCR beta V- and J-gene trimming was later associated with a missense DCLRE1C variant. A few chains linked to CMV were shown in vitro to be specific for CMV antigens. Listed as cytomegalovirus-associated were 170 or so TCR beta chains.

Primers for the PCR totalled 60 Vbeta and 13 Jbeta. Clones were sequenced by immunoSEQ multiplex PCR, and TCRdb holds only the in-frame ones, with some missing. The sample yields more than 65,000 clones, 74% seen once. This CDR3 comprises 15 residues. The V end was cut by 2 bases, the J end by 7 bases, with 18 bases between. Germline values: CDR1 MGHRA, CDR2 YSYEKL. Remarks on this clone: Its matching antigen is unknown.

Sample: PBMCs. This sequence originates from a woman aged 55-70 years in good health and CMV-seropositive. The V and J genes are TRBV4-1 and TRBJ2-7; D unresolved. CDR3 nucleotides: TGCGCCAGCAGCCAAAAGTCGAACCGGCGGCCGGAGCAGTACTTC. Protein sequence: CASSQKSNRRPEQYF.